Each of the 21 T cell receptor beta chains below was sequenced from the same sample in a study of graft-versus-host responses after intestinal transplantation. Repertoires were generated with immunoSEQ multiplex PCR, while TCRdb's copy carries only in-frame clones and drops some. This table holds some 15,000 clones, about 83% found once. Graft-derived tissue was subjected to processing to liberate intraepithelial and lamina propria lymphocytes. The sample here was ileum tissue, taken about 19 months after intestinal transplantation. The receptors derive from a human patient who received an intestinal transplant, so some T cells may come from the graft donor.

The chain employs TRBV7-3 and TRBJ2-1, with D unclear. The CDR3 is made up of 12 amino acids. Trimming took off 3 bases at V and 15 bases at J, with 15 bases between the two ends. The germline gives CDR1 SGHTA, CDR2 FQGTGA. The chain's CDR3 is CASSFDCVLRFF. The DNA of the CDR3 is TGTGCCAGCAGCTTCGACTGCGTTTTAAGGTTCTTC.

Here the CDR3 reads CASSDRDSNEQFF. Here the CDR3 DNA reads TGTGCCAGCAGTGACAGGGACAGCAATGAGCAGTTCTTC. The chain couples TRBV6-5 to TRBJ2-1; 7 bases are a match to TRBD1. The J segment lost 6 bases and the V segment lost 5 bases, leaving 4 bases of the junction unmatched. Germline CDR1 and CDR2: MNHEY and SVGAGI. The CDR3 totals 13 residues.

The rearrangement links TRBV11-2 to TRBJ2-1; 9 bases map to TRBD2. There are 14 residues in the CDR3. The germline CDR1 and CDR2 sequences are SGHAT and FQNNGV. Losses at the gene ends were 5 bases for V and 8 bases for J; bases not matched to a gene: 7. The CDR3 sequence: CASSAGTSPYEQFF. DNA for the CDR3: TGTGCCAGCAGCGCCGGGACTAGCCCATATGAGCAGTTCTTC.

The gene calls are TRBV5-1 and TRBJ2-5, with D possibly being TRBD1 (5 bases). The J call may be wrong; the DNA end is better matched by TRBJ2-7. The CDR3 totals 16 residues. Germline assignment: CDR1 SGHRS and CDR2 YFSETQ. The CDR3 is CASSLYPPQEYDEQYF. The CDR3 bases are TGCGCCAGCAGCTTATATCCGCCACAGGAATACGACGAGCAGTACTTC.

The chain combines TRBV4-1 with TRBJ2-7, with TRBD1 matching 7 bases. The V gene's germline CDR1 is MGHRA and CDR2 YSYEKL. Trimming took 4 bases from V and 3 from J; bases not matched to a gene: 9. This CDR3 comprises 15 residues. CDR3 DNA sequence: TGCGCCAGCAGCCTACAAAGGGACAGCCGCTACGAGCAGTACTTC. This codes for CASSLQRDSRYEQYF.

CDR3 loop: CASSPSTWNEQYF. The CDR3 DNA sequence: TGTGCCAGCTCACCTTCCACCTGGAACGAGCAGTACTTC. The V call is TRBV18, the J call TRBJ2-5; no clear D gene. The J call may be incorrect, as the DNA end agrees better with TRBJ2-7. The CDR3 covers 13 residues. Germline loops: CDR1 KGHSH, CDR2 LQKENI.

V usage is TRBV9 and J usage is TRBJ1-3; D gene unclear. Germline assignment: CDR1 SGDLS and CDR2 YYNGEE. Trimming pared 0 bases from V and 0 bases from J, leaving 4 bases between. The CDR3 runs 14 residues. As DNA, the CDR3 is TGTGCCAGCAGCGTAGCCCGCTCTGGAAACACCATATATTTT. This sequence encodes CASSVARSGNTIYF.

The chain employs TRBV28 and TRBJ1-6; no clear D gene. This CDR3 contains 15 residues. Germline V lookup: CDR1 MDHEN, CDR2 SYDVKM. With 7 bases removed from V and 4 bases from J, the gap between germline ends came to 14 bases. The CDR3 spells CASTYGVIYNSPLHF. CDR3 coding DNA: TGTGCCAGCACCTACGGGGTAATTTATAATTCACCCCTCCACTTT.

This sequence joins TRBV4-1 and TRBJ2-7; tentatively, D is TRBD1 (6 bases). This CDR3 region has 18 residues. V lost 0 bases and J lost 2, with 20 bases in between. The germline gives CDR1 MGHRA, CDR2 YSYEKL. CDR3 sequence: CASSQDQGRGRYPYEQYF. The CDR3 DNA sequence: TGCGCCAGCAGCCAAGATCAGGGGAGAGGCCGTTATCCCTACGAGCAGTACTTC.

The rearrangement links TRBV6-4 to TRBJ2-1; D is unclear. Germline V gene sequence: CDR1 MRHNA, CDR2 SNTAGT. This CDR3 is built from 16 residues. Trimming pared 3 bases from V and 0 bases from J, leaving 12 bases between. The CDR3 DNA reads TGTGCCAGCAGTGAAATCGGCGGCGACTCCTACAATGAGCAGTTCTTC. Translating it yields CASSEIGGDSYNEQFF.

The chain combines TRBV7-9 with TRBJ2-3; D tentatively fits TRBD1 or TRBD2 (6 bases each). V lost 8 bases to trimming and J lost 4 bases, with 13 bases between them. Per the germline V gene, CDR1 is SEHNR and CDR2 is FQNEAQ (reference sequence). The CDR3 is 13 amino acids. CDR3 sequence (DNA): TGTGCCAGCCCAGCCGGGGGCGCAGATACGCAGTATTTT. This translates into CASPAGGADTQYF.

The chain has TRBV7-4 and TRBJ2-5; D might be TRBD1 (5 bases). Trimming took off 4 bases at V and 5 bases at J, with 17 bases between the two ends. This CDR3 is 15 amino acids long. Germline V gives CDR1 SGHVT, CDR2 SQSDAQ. The DNA of the CDR3 is TGTGCCAGCAGCTACCTGGGCCGCAGGGTGGAGACCCAGTACTTC. This translates into CASSYLGRRVETQYF.

This sequence joins TRBV18 and TRBJ1-4; no clear D gene. V shed 3 bases and J shed 1 base, with 12 bases lying between them. Looked up from germline, CDR1 is KGHSH and CDR2 is LQKENI. The CDR3 covers 16 residues. As DNA, the CDR3 is TGTGCCAGCTCACCCCGAAATCGGGAAACTAATGAAAAACTGTTTTTT. Translation: CASSPRNRETNEKLFF. Looking up the rest from reference TRBV18 and TRBJ1-4 gives the full variable domain: NAGVMQNPRHLVRRRGQEARLRCSPMKGHSHVYWYRQLPEEGLKFMVYLQKENIIDESGMPKERFSAEFPKEGPSILRIQQVVRGDSAAYFCASSPRNRETNEKLFFGSGTQLSVL.

The rearrangement links TRBV18 to TRBJ2-7; D gene unclear. Germline-derived CDR1 and CDR2 are KGHSH and LQKENI. This CDR3 has 12 amino acids. V lost 2 bases, J lost 4 bases, and 6 bases lay in between. The CDR3 DNA reads as TGTGCCAGCTCACCAGCAGGTTACGAGCAGTACTTC. Translated, it gives CASSPAGYEQYF. Using reference TRBV18 and TRBJ2-7 for the parts outside the CDR3, the full variable domain is NAGVMQNPRHLVRRRGQEARLRCSPMKGHSHVYWYRQLPEEGLKFMVYLQKENIIDESGMPKERFSAEFPKEGPSILRIQQVVRGDSAAYFCASSPAGYEQYFGPGTRLTVT.

The rearrangement uses TRBV4-1 and TRBJ1-5; no reliable D call. The germline V and J ends were trimmed by 0 bases and 3 bases, with 9 bases remaining between them. The CDR3 is 15 residues long. Germline V gives CDR1 MGHRA, CDR2 YSYEKL. CDR3 region: CASSQDIGYNQPQHF. For the CDR3, the DNA is TGCGCCAGCAGCCAAGATATTGGGTACAATCAGCCCCAGCATTTT.

Worth noting for this clone: The sample contains more than one DNA sequence encoding this CDR3. V usage is TRBV9 and J usage is TRBJ2-7, with D possibly being TRBD1 (5 bases). V lost 2 bases to trimming and J lost 0 bases, with 12 bases between them. The CDR3 extends over 15 amino acids. Looked up from germline, CDR1 is SGDLS and CDR2 is YYNGEE. CDR3 nucleotides: TGTGCCAGCAGCGTTCAGGGTTTAGACTCCTACGAGCAGTACTTC. Its translation: CASSVQGLDSYEQYF.

The genes are TRBV5-1 and TRBJ2-3, with 7 nucleotides matching TRBD2. The CDR3 is 15 residues long. V was pared by 1 base and J by 5 bases, with 7 bases of the junction left unmatched. Germline lookup yields CDR1 SGHRS and CDR2 YFSETQ. The CDR3 loop reads CASSLNLAGGDTQYF. As DNA, the CDR3 is TGCGCCAGCAGCTTGAATTTAGCGGGCGGAGATACGCAGTATTTT.

V usage is TRBV10-2 and J usage is TRBJ2-1, with 8 bases aligning to TRBD1. The V segment lost 6 bases and the J segment 4 bases; nucleotides outside the gene matches: 5. CDR1 and CDR2 from the germline V gene are WSHSY and SAAADI. This CDR3 is built from 14 residues. The CDR3 protein is CASRLGTGYNEQFF. CDR3 bases: TGCGCCAGCAGACTTGGGACAGGATACAATGAGCAGTTCTTC.

The chain is built from TRBV6-5 and TRBJ1-2; D is ambiguous. V lost 2 bases and J lost 0, with 10 bases in between. The CDR3 runs to 15 residues. Germline V gives CDR1 MNHEY, CDR2 SVGAGI. This CDR3 reads CASSYIGSSNYGYTF. The CDR3 DNA follows: TGTGCCAGCAGTTACATCGGGTCCTCTAACTATGGCTACACCTTC.

This chain joins TRBV9 and TRBJ1-1; D is ambiguous. This CDR3 has 16 residues. Germline lookup yields CDR1 SGDLS and CDR2 YYNGEE. Trimming removed 0 bases at V and 0 bases at J, with 12 bases between. CDR3 in amino acids: CASSVAHTGMNTEAFF. CDR3 in DNA: TGTGCCAGCAGCGTAGCTCATACGGGCATGAACACTGAAGCTTTCTTT. Full variable domain (remainder filled in from reference TRBV9 and TRBJ1-1): DSGVTQTPKHLITATGQRVTLRCSPRSGDLSVYWYQQSLDQGLQFLIQYYNGEERAKGNILERFSAQQFPDLHSELNLSSLELGDSALYFCASSVAHTGMNTEAFFGQGTRLTVV.

The rearrangement links TRBV7-9 to TRBJ1-4; TRBD1 agrees at 11 bases. The germline V gene has CDR1 SEHNR and CDR2 FQNEAQ (reference sequence). This CDR3 contains 19 residues. V dropped 5 bases and J dropped 0; count of bases not matched to a gene: 11. As DNA, the CDR3 is TGTGCCAGCAGCGCTTTACCGGGACAGGGGGTCCCAACTAATGAAAAACTGTTTTTT. Protein: CASSALPGQGVPTNEKLFF. Together with reference TRBV7-9 and TRBJ1-4, the CDR3 gives the full variable domain: DTGVSQNPRHKITKRGQNVTFRCDPISEHNRLYWYRQTLGQGPEFLTYFQNEAQLEKSRLLSDRFSAERPKGSFSTLEIQRTEQGDSAMYLCASSALPGQGVPTNEKLFFGSGTQLSVL.